This T cell receptor (beta chain) was sequenced for a study of blood T cell repertoires in COVID-19. This CDR3 comprises 18 residues. Germline V CDR1 and CDR2: SNHLY, FYNNEI. The trim removed 6 bases at V and 8 bases at J, leaving 15 bases unmatched. The assay was immunoSEQ multiplex PCR, and TCRdb's table has in-frame clones only and misses some. The sample records over 200,000 clones, approximately 90% being singletons. This TCR was sampled from a woman under 30 who had recovered from COVID-19. The gene calls are TRBV2 and TRBJ2-1; TRBD2 aligns across 14 bases. The sequenced material came from peripheral blood. The CDR3 nucleotides read TGTGCCAGCAGCGTGGGACTAGCGGGAGTGCCCCCGGCCCATGAGCAGTTCTTC. This encodes CASSVGLAGVPPAHEQFF.